The T cell receptor beta chain described here comes from a study of T cell changes during pregnancy in multiple sclerosis (dated by TCRdb to between 2018 and 2021). Regarding the study in general: The study examined how the T cell repertoire changed over the course of pregnancy in women with multiple sclerosis.

Library method: the immunoSEQ multiplex PCR assay. TCRdb mirrors the immuneACCESS table, restricted to in-frame sequences. Some clones are absent from its copies; in checked studies, under half trace to an unresolved V gene, and the reason for the others is unknown. This sample holds 55,000 to 70,000 clones; 90% to 95% were observed only once. Of the sample, approximately 1.5% falls within the top ten clones. Taken from the germline V gene (reference sequence), the CDR1 and CDR2 loops are SEHNR and FQNEAQ. The CDR3 measures 17 amino acids from cysteine to phenylalanine. Just CDR3 DNA is preserved here, 51 bases in frame from base 1. Deletion took 8 bases off V and 0 bases off J, with a span of 22 bases between the germline ends. Turning to this clone: The antigen it binds to is not known. No much larger clonotype is one base removed from it; base qualities were not supplied.

This material consisted of peripheral blood, taken in the third trimester of pregnancy. The chain is made from TRBV7-9 and TRBJ1-2; possibly the D gene is TRBD1, per 5 matching bases. This sequence originates from a female donor in good health, enrolled as a control in a pregnancy study. The CDR3 region: CASRDAGVKGTNYGYTF. The nucleotide sequence reads as follows: TGTGCCAGCCGGGACGCGGGGGTTAAGGGAACTAACTATGGCTACACCTTC.